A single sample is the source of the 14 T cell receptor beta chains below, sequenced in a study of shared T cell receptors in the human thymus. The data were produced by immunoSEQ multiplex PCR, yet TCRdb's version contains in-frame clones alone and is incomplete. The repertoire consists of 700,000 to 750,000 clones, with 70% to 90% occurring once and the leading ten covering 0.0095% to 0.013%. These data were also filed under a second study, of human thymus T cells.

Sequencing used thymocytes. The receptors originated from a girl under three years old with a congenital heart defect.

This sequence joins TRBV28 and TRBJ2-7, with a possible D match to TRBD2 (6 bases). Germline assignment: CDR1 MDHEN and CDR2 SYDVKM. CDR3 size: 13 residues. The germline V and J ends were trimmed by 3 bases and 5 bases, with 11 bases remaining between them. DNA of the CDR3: TGTGCCAGCAGTTTGGAGGGTAGGGACGAGCAGTACTTC. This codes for CASSLEGRDEQYF.

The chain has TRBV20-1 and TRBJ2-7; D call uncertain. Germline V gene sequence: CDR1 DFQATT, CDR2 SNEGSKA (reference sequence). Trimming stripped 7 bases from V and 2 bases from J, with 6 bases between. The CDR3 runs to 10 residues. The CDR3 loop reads CSGQAYEQYF. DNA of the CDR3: TGCAGTGGTCAGGCCTACGAGCAGTACTTC.

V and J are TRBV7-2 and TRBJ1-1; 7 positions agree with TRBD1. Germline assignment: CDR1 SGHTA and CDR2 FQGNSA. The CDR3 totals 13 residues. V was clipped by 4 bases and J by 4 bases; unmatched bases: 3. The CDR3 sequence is CASSSTGITEAFF. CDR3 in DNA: TGTGCCAGCAGCTCGACAGGGATCACTGAAGCTTTCTTT.

The CDR3 loop reads CASSPEGLAGTQYF. CDR3 coding DNA: TGTGCCAGCAGCCCAGAAGGACTAGCGGGGACCCAGTACTTC. The chain employs TRBV5-4 and TRBJ2-5; 11 bases agree with TRBD2. The V gene's germline CDR1 is SGHNT and CDR2 YYREEE (reference sequence). V trimming: 4 bases; J trimming: 7 bases; junction bases outside the gene matches: 6. The CDR3 contains 14 residues. The full variable domain, completed using reference TRBV5-4 and TRBJ2-5, is ETGVTQSPTHLIKTRGQQVTLRCSSQSGHNTVSWYQQALGQGPQFIFQYYREEENGRGNFPPRFSGLQFPNYSSELNVNALELDDSALYLCASSPEGLAGTQYFGPGTRLLVL.

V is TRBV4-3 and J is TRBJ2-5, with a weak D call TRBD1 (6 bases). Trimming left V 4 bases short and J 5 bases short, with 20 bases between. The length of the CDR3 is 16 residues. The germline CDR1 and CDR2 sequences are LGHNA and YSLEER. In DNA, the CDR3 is TGCGCCAGCAGCCGAGACTACTCAGGGGAGCGGGAGACCCAGTACTTC. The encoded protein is CASSRDYSGERETQYF.

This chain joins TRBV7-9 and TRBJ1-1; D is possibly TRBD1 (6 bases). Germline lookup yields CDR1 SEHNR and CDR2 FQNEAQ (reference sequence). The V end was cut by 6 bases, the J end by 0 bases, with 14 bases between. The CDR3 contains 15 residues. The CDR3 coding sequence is TGTGCCAGCAGTTCAGACAGGCACTTGAACACTGAAGCTTTCTTT. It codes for CASSSDRHLNTEAFF.

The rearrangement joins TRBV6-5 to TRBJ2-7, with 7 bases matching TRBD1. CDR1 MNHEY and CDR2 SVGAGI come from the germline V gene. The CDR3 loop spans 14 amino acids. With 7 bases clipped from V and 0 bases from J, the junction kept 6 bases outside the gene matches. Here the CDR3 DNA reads TGTGCCAGCACGAGACAGGGTTCCTCCTACGAGCAGTACTTC. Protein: CASTRQGSSYEQYF.

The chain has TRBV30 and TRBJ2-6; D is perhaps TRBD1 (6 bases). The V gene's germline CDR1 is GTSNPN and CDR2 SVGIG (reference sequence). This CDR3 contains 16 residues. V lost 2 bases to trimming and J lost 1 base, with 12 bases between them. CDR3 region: CAWSFTRGSGANVLTF. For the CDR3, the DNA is TGTGCCTGGAGTTTCACCAGGGGATCTGGGGCCAACGTCCTGACTTTC.

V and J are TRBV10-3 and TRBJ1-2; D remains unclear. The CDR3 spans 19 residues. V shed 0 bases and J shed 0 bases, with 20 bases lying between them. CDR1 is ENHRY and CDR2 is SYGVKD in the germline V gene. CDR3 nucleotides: TGTGCCATCAGTGAGTCTAGGTTGAGACTTAAAGAATCTAACTATGGCTACACCTTC. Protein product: CAISESRLRLKESNYGYTF.

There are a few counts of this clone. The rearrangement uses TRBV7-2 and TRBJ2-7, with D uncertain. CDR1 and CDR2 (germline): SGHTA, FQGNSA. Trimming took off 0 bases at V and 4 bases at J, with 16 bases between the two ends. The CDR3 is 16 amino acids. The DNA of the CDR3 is TGTGCCAGCAGCTTAGCCGAGCGTTCCCTTGAGTACGAGCAGTACTTC. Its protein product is CASSLAERSLEYEQYF.

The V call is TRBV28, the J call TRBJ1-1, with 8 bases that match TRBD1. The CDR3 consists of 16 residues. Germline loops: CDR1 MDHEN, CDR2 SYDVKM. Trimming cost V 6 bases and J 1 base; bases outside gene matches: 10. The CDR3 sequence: CASSPNRGRANTEAFF. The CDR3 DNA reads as TGTGCCAGCAGCCCTAACAGGGGGAGAGCGAACACTGAAGCTTTCTTT.

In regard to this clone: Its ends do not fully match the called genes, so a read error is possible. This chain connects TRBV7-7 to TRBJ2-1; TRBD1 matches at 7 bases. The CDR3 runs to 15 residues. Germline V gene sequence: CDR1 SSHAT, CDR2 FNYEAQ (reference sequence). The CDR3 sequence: CASSLGQPSYNEQFF. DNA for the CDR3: TGTGCTAGCAGCTTGGGACAGCCCTCCTACAATGAGCAGTTCTTC.

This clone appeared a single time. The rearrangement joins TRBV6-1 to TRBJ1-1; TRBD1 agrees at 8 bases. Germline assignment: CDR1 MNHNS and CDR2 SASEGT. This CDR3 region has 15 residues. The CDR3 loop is CAAPPGQGAHTEAFF. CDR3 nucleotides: TGTGCGGCACCTCCCGGGCAGGGGGCCCACACTGAAGCTTTCTTT.

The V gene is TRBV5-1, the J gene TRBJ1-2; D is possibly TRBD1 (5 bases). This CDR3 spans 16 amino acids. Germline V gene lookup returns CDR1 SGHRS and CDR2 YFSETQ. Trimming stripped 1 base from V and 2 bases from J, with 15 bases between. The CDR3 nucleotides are TGCGCCAGCAGCTTGAAAACAGGAAAACGAAACTATGGCTACACCTTC. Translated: CASSLKTGKRNYGYTF.